In its sample, the clone carrying this TCR beta chain was seen many times. The antigen is undetermined. The data derive from a study of blood T cells in healthy people across ages. Through a sample-barcoded 5' primer and a J-beta primer mix, a second PCR was run for roughly 7 to 12 cycles. TCRdb ran MiXCR on the 5' RACE reads and lists one entry per CDR3 protein. The profile shows 1.5 million to 2 million distinct CDR3 sequences, approximately 30% of them singletons. Study observations and caveats: As naive T cell percentage varied, TCR beta diversity correlated strongly with it.

This CDR3 has 14 residues. Germline V gene sequence: CDR1 DFQATT, CDR2 SNEGSKA (reference sequence). V lost 5 bases and J lost 7, with 18 bases in between. Sequencing was done on a sample of blood. The V gene is TRBV20-1, the J gene TRBJ1-5, with D possibly being TRBD1 (5 bases). The TCR sequence derives from a woman aged 25 to 39 in good health. Here the CDR3 reads CSAGVQGPGQPQHF. The CDR3 DNA sequence: TGCAGTGCTGGGGTCCAGGGACCCGGACAGCCCCAGCATTTT.